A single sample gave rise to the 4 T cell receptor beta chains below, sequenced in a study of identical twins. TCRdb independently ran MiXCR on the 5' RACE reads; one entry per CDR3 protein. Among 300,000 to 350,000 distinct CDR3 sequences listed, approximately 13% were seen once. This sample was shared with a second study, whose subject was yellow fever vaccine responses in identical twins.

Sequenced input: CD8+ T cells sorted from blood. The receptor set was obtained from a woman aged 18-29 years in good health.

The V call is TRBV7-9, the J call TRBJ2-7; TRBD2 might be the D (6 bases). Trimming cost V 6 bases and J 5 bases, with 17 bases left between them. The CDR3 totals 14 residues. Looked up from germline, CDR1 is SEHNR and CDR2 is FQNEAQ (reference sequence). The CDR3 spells CASRDAGLLHEQYF. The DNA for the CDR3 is TGTGCCAGCAGAGATGCGGGACTCCTCCACGAGCAGTACTTC.

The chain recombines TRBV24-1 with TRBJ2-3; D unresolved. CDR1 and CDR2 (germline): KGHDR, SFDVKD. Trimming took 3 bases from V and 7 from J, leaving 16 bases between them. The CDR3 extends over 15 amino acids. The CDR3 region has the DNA TGTGCCACCAGTGATCCCGCGAGTGGTGTCAATACGCAGTATTTT. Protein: CATSDPASGVNTQYF.

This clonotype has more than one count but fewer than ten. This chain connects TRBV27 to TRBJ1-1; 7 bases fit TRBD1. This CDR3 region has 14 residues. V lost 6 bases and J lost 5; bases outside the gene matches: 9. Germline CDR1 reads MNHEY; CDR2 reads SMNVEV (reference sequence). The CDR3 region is CASSQQGPGTEAFF. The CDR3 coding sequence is TGTGCCAGCAGCCAACAGGGGCCGGGGACTGAAGCTTTCTTT.

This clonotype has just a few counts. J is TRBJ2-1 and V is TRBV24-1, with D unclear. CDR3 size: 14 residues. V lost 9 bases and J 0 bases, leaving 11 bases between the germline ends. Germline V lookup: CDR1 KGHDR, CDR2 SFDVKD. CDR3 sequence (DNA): TGTGCCACCGGGCCGAAGAGCTCCTACAATGAGCAGTTCTTC. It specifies CATGPKSSYNEQFF.